The clone carrying this T cell receptor beta chain showed up just a few times. The antigen remains unidentified. This CDR3 is built from 14 residues. Germline assignment: CDR1 SGHTA and CDR2 FQGNSA. V gave up 4 bases and J gave up 5 bases, with 14 bases separating them. PBMC samples from each donor numbered at least one pre-ART and at least two post-ART. This sample was taken from a study of long-term antiretroviral therapy in people with HIV. Runs used v3.0 of the immunoSEQ assay and were done at survey level. Clones were sequenced by immunoSEQ multiplex PCR, and TCRdb holds only the in-frame ones, with some missing. The repertoire holds about 20,000 clones, approximately 84% seen once, with 3.5% to 5% in the top ten. Study-wide findings and caveats: Relative to control repertoires, HIV repertoires exhibited narrower CDR3 length ranges. Blood dates from the mid-2000s to the late 2010s, possibly under older ART regimens. Dominant in the repertoire at all time points were clones expanded before ART.

The chain couples TRBV7-2 to TRBJ1-1; no definite D call. This sample comprised unsorted PBMCs, obtained less than 6 years after starting antiretroviral therapy. This TCR was sampled from a man aged 25-45 years with HIV. The CDR3 DNA is TGTGCCAGCAGCTCCGCAGGTATAGGGACTGAAGCTTTCTTT. Its protein is CASSSAGIGTEAFF.